This T cell receptor (beta chain) was sequenced in a study of T-cell reconstitution after alpha-beta-depleted transplantation in children. This clonotype was counted ten times or more. During its preparation, the TCRbeta library received unique molecular identifiers. TCRdb re-called the PCR reads with MiXCR, one entry per CDR3 protein. The profile shows some 75,000 distinct CDR3 sequences, 5.5% to 7.5% of them singletons. Trimming took 3 bases from V and 4 from J, leaving 9 bases between them. In germline, CDR1 is SGHAT, CDR2 FQNNGV. The CDR3 length is 13 residues. The receptor's source is a human donor who donated a stem cell graft to a child with acute lymphoblastic leukemia. This specimen consisted of PBMCs from the stem cell graft donor, obtained from the stem cell graft. This sequence joins TRBV11-2 and TRBJ1-1; the D gene is possibly TRBD1 (6 bases). This CDR3 reads CASSLRGATEAFF. The CDR3 DNA follows: TGTGCCAGCAGCTTGAGGGGGGCCACTGAAGCTTTCTTT.